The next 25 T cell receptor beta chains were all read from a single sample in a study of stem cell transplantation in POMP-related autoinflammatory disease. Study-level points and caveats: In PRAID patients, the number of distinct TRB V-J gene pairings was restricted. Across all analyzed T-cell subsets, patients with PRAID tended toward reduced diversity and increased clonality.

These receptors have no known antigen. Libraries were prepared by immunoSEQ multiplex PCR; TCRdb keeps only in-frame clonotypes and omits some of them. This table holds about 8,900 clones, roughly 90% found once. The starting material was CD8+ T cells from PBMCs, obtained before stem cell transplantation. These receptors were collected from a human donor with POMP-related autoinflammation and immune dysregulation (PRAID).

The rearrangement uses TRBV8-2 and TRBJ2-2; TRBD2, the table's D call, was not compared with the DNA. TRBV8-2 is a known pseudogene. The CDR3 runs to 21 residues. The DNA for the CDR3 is TGTGGCAGTGCATCCGCAGCCCCGTACTTCCGGGTGGCGGGAGACACCGGGGAGCTGTTTTTT. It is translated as CGSASAAPYFRVAGDTGELFF.

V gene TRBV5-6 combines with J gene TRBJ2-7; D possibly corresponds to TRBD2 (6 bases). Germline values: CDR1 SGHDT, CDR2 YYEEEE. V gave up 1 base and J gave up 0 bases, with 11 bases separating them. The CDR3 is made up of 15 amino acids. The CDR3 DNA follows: TGTGCCAGCAGCTTGAGTAGCGGTTTCTCCTACGAGCAGTACTTC. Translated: CASSLSSGFSYEQYF.

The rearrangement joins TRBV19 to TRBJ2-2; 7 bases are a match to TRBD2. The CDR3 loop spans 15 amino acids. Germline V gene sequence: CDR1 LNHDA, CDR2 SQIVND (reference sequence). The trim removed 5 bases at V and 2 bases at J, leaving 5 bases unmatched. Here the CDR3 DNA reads TGTGCCAGTAGTCTCCGGGACTACAACACCGGGGAGCTGTTTTTT. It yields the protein CASSLRDYNTGELFF.

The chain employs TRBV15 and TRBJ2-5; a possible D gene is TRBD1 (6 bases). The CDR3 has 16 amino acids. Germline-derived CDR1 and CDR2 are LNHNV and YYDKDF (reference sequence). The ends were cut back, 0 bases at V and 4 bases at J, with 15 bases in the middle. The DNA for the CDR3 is TGTGCCACCAGCAGAGAAGGAGGACAGCGAGGAGAGACCCAGTACTTC. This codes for CATSREGGQRGETQYF.

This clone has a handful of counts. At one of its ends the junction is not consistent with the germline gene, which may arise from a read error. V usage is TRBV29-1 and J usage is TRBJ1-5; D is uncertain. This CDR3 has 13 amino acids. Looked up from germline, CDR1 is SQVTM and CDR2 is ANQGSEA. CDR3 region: CSVQDSLGQPQHF. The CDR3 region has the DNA TGCAGCGTTCAAGACTCCCTGGGTCAGCCCCAGCATTTT.

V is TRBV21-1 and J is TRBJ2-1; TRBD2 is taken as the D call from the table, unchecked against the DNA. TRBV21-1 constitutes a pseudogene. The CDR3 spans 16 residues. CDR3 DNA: TGTGCCAGCAGTTCCACTAGCGGGAGTTTGTGGAATGAGCAGTTCTTC. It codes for CASSSTSGSLWNEQFF.

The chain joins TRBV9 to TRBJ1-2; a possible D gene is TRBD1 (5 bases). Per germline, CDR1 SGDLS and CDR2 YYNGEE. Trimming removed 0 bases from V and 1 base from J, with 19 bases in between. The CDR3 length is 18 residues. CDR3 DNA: TGTGCCAGCAGCGTAGGCACACAGGATTACTCTATTAACTATGGCTACACCTTC. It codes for CASSVGTQDYSINYGYTF.

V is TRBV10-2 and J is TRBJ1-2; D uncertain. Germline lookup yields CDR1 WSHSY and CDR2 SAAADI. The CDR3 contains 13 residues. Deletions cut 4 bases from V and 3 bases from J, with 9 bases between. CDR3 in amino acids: CASSGPPDYGYTF. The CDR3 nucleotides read TGCGCCAGCAGTGGACCCCCCGACTATGGCTACACCTTC.

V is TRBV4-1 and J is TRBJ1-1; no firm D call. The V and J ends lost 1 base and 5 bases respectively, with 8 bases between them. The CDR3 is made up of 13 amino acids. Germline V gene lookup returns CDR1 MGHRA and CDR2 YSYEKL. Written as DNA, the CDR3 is TGCGCCAGCAGCCAAGGGGGTTGGACTGAAGCTTTCTTT. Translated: CASSQGGWTEAFF.

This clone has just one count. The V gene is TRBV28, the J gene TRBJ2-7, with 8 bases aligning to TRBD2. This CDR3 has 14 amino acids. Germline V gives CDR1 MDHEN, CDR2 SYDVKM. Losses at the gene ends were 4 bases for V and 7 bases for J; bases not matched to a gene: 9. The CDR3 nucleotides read TGTGCCAGCAGTTCCTATACGGGAGGGCGAGAGCAGTACTTC. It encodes CASSSYTGGREQYF.

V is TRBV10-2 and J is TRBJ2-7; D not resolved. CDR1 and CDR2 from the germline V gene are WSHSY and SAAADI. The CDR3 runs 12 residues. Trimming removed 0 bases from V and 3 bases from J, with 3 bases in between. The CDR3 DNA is TGCGCCAGCAGTGAGTCGAACTACGAGCAGTACTTC. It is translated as CASSESNYEQYF.

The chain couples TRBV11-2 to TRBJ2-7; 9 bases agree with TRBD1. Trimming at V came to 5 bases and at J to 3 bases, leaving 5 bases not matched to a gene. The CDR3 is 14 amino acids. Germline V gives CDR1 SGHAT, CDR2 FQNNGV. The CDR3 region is CASSLQGAGYEQYF. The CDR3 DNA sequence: TGTGCCAGCAGCCTACAGGGGGCCGGCTACGAGCAGTACTTC.

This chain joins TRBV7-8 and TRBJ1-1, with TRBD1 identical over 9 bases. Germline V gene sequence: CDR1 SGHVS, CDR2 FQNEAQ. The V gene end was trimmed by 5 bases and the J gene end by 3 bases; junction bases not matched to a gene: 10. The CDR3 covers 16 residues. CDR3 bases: TGTGCCAGCAGCCTCCGAACAGGGGGCTGGTACACTGAAGCTTTCTTT. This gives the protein CASSLRTGGWYTEAFF.

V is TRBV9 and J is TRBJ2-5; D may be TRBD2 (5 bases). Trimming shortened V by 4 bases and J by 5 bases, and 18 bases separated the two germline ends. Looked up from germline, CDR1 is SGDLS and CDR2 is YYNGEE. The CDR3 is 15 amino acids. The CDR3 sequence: CASSPPEAGGETQYF. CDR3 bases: TGTGCCAGCAGCCCCCCCGAGGCGGGCGGGGAGACCCAGTACTTC.

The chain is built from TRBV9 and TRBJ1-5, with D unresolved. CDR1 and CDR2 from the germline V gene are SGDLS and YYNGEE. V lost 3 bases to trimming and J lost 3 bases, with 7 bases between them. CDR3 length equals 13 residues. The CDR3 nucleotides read TGTGCCAGCAGCGAAGGACTCAATCAGCCCCAGCATTTT. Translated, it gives CASSEGLNQPQHF.

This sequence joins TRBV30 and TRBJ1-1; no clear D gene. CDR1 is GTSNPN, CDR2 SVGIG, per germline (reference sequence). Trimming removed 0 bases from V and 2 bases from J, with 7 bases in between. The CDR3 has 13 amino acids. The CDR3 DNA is TGTGCCTGGAGTGTAGGGATAAACACTGAAGCTTTCTTT. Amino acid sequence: CAWSVGINTEAFF.

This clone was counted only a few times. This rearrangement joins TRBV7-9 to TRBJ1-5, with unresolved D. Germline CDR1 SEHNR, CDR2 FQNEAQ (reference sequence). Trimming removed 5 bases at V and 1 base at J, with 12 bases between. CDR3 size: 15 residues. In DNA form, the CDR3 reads TGTGCCAGCAGCCGAAATCCGGGAAGCAATCAGCCCCAGCATTTT. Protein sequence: CASSRNPGSNQPQHF.

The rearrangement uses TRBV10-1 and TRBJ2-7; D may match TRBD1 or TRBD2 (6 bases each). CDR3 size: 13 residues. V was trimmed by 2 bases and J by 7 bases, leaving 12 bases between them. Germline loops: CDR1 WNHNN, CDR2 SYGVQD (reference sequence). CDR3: CASSEGGREEQYF. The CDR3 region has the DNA TGCGCCAGCAGTGAGGGGGGGCGCGAGGAGCAGTACTTC.

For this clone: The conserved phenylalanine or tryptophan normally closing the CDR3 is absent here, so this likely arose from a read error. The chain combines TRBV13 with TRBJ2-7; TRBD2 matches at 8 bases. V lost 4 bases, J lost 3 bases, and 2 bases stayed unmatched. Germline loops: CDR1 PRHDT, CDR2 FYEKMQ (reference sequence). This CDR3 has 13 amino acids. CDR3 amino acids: CASSSTSDYEQYL. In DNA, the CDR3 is TGTGCCAGCAGCTCGACTAGCGACTACGAGCAGTACCTC.

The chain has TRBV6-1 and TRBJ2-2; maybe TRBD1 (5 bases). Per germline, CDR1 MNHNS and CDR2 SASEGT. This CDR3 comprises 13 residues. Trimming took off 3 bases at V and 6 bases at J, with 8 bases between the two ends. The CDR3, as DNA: TGTGCCAGCAGTGATTGGACACCCGGGGAGCTGTTTTTT. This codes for CASSDWTPGELFF.

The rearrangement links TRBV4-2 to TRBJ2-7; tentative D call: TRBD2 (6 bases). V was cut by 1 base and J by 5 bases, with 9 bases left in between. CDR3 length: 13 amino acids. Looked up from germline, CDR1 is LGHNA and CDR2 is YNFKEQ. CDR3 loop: CASSQGGIDEQYF. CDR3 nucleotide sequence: TGTGCCAGCAGCCAAGGCGGGATCGACGAGCAGTACTTC.

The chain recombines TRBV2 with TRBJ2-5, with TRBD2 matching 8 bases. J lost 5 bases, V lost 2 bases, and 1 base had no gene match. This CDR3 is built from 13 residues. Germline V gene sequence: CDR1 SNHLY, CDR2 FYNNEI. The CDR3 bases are TGTGCCAGCAGTGAATTAGCGGGGGAGACCCAGTACTTC. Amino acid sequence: CASSELAGETQYF.

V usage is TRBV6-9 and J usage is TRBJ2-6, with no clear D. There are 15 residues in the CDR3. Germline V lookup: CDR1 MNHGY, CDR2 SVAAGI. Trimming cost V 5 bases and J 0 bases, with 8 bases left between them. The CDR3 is CASSTTASGANVLTF. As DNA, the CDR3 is TGTGCCAGCAGTACCACAGCCTCTGGGGCCAACGTCCTGACTTTC.

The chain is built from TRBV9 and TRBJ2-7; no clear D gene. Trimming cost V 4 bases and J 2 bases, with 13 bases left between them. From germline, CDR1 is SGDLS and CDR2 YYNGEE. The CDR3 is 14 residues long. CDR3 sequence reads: CASSKALATYEQYF. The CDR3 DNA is TGTGCCAGCAGCAAGGCACTCGCGACCTACGAGCAGTACTTC.

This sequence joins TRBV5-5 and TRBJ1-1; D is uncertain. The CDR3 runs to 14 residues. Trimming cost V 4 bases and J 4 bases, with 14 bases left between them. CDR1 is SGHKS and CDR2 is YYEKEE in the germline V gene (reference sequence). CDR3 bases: TGTGCCAGCAGCCTTACCCCATTCACCACTGAAGCTTTCTTT. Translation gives CASSLTPFTTEAFF.